This paragraph covers one TCR beta chain sequence. These data originate in a study of cytomegalovirus exposure and HLA in healthy donors. A multiplex PCR was run with 60 Vbeta primers and 13 Jbeta primers. TCRdb keeps only in-frame clones here, not all; method: immunoSEQ multiplex PCR. The sample shows 150,000 or so clones, roughly 80% of them seen only once. The CDR3 covers 18 residues. The V gene end was trimmed by 4 bases and the J gene end by 5 bases; junction bases not matched to a gene: 14. Germline V lookup: CDR1 LNHDA, CDR2 SQIVND (reference sequence). The sample was PBMCs. The chain employs TRBV19 and TRBJ2-5, with 12 bases matching TRBD1. This TCR was sampled from a male donor in good health and CMV-seropositive. CDR3 sequence (DNA): TGTGCCAGTAGTAAAGGGGGCAACCGGGACAGGGGGCAGGAGACCCAGTACTTC. This sequence encodes CASSKGGNRDRGQETQYF.